Shown below are 22 T cell receptor beta chains from a single sample sequenced in a study of response to subunit inactivated influenza vaccine. From the RT-PCR reads, TCRdb called clonotypes with MiXCR, one entry per CDR3 protein. The sample consists of under 950,000 distinct CDR3 sequences, over 20% of them appearing once. Sample: PBMCs from blood, taken approximately 5 days after vaccination. Receptors were obtained from a man between 45 and 60 years old who received an inactivated influenza vaccine.

The rearrangement joins TRBV7-6 to TRBJ2-2; weak D call: TRBD1 (6 bases). This CDR3 region has 15 residues. Trimming stripped 1 base from V and 4 bases from J, with 10 bases between. Germline values: CDR1 SGHVS, CDR2 FNYEAQ. DNA of the CDR3: TGTGCCAGCAGCTTAGGGTTCAGGGGCACCGGGGAGCTGTTTTTT. Its protein is CASSLGFRGTGELFF.

The V and J genes are TRBV7-2 and TRBJ2-7; 10 nucleotides line up with TRBD2. Germline-derived CDR1 and CDR2 are SGHTA and FQGNSA. This CDR3 contains 14 residues. V was clipped by 4 bases and J by 4 bases; unmatched bases: 4. The CDR3 DNA is TGTGCCAGCAGCTCACTAGCGGGATTATACGAGCAGTACTTC. This encodes CASSSLAGLYEQYF.

This clonotype was seen at least ten times. The CDR3 DNA is TGCAGTGCTAGACCACCTTTAGCGGGGAAAGAGACCCAGTACTTC. It specifies CSARPPLAGKETQYF. The chain has TRBV20-1 and TRBJ2-5; TRBD2 matches 8 bases. Trimming cost V 2 bases and J 3 bases; bases outside gene matches: 8. Per the germline V gene, CDR1 is DFQATT and CDR2 is SNEGSKA (reference sequence). The CDR3 runs to 15 residues.

This clonotype was seen a few times. This rearrangement joins TRBV5-1 to TRBJ1-6; 7 bases are shared with TRBD1. The CDR3 consists of 15 residues. The J segment lost 9 bases and the V segment lost 2 bases, leaving 8 bases of the junction unmatched. Germline values: CDR1 SGHRS, CDR2 YFSETQ. The CDR3 DNA sequence: TGCGCCAGCAGCTTACTTACAGGGGTGGGTTCACCCCTCCACTTT. This codes for CASSLLTGVGSPLHF.

The chain joins TRBV12-3 or TRBV12-4 to TRBJ2-1; D tentatively reads TRBD1 or TRBD2 (5 bases each). V was pared by 6 bases and J by 7 bases, with 22 bases between. This CDR3 contains 16 residues. This CDR3 is CASRGDYGTPWNEQFF. The DNA of the CDR3 is TGTGCCAGCAGGGGGGATTACGGGACCCCCTGGAATGAGCAGTTCTTC.

This clonotype was counted between two and nine times. The CDR3 loop reads CASSAQGGNTIYF. The CDR3 DNA sequence: TGTGCCAGCAGTGCTCAGGGAGGAAACACCATATATTTT. This chain connects TRBV12-3 or TRBV12-4 to TRBJ1-3; TRBD1 might be the D (5 bases). This CDR3 contains 13 residues. V lost 5 bases, J lost 4 bases, and 9 bases lay in between.

This clonotype was observed a few times. This chain links TRBV20-1 with TRBJ1-1; 7 bases fit TRBD1. CDR3 length: 15 residues. In germline, CDR1 is DFQATT, CDR2 SNEGSKA (reference sequence). V shed 3 bases and J 0 bases; nucleotides not matched to a gene: 7. CDR3 amino acids: CSARSRDSLNTEAFF. CDR3 nucleotides: TGCAGTGCTAGGTCCCGGGACAGCTTGAACACTGAAGCTTTCTTT.

This clonotype was detected ten times or more. The chain has TRBV15 and TRBJ2-7, with D possibly matching TRBD2 (6 bases). The CDR3 is 15 amino acids. CDR1 is LNHNV, CDR2 YYDKDF, per germline (reference sequence). The V gene lost 3 bases and the J gene lost 0 bases, with 12 bases spanning the gap. CDR3 sequence reads: CATSSGIAASYEQYF. The CDR3, as DNA: TGTGCCACCAGCAGCGGGATAGCGGCCTCCTACGAGCAGTACTTC.

The chain recombines TRBV15 with TRBJ1-1, with D unclear. Between the trimmed V and J ends, which lost 5 bases and 5 bases, there was a span of 15 bases. This CDR3 contains 14 residues. Germline V gene data show CDR1 as LNHNV and CDR2 as YYDKDF (reference sequence). This CDR3 reads CATSSGSKRTEAFF. Here the CDR3 DNA reads TGTGCCACCAGCTCGGGGAGTAAACGGACTGAAGCTTTCTTT.

A few counts support this clonotype. The rearrangement links TRBV20-1 to TRBJ2-1; D possibly corresponds to TRBD2 (5 bases). Deletions cut 5 bases from V and 12 bases from J, with 17 bases between. This CDR3 is built from 12 residues. The V gene's germline CDR1 is DFQATT and CDR2 SNEGSKA (reference sequence). The CDR3 region is CSAANPGNSQFF. The CDR3 coding sequence is TGCAGTGCTGCCAACCCCGGGAACTCGCAGTTCTTC.

This clonotype was counted between two and nine times. With a much larger clone just one base away, this may be a read error. This rearrangement joins TRBV9 to TRBJ2-5; TRBD1 matches at 7 bases. Germline V gives CDR1 SGDLS, CDR2 YYNGEE. Germline trimming cut 3 bases from V and 5 bases from J; bases unmatched to any gene: 7. This CDR3 spans 14 amino acids. The CDR3 loop reads CASSGIGGSETQYF. CDR3 nucleotides: TGTGCCAGCAGCGGGATAGGGGGCAGTGAGACCCAGTACTTC.

This clonotype occurred many times. DNA of the CDR3: TGTGCCAGCACCATGGGGGGTCAGCCCCAGCATTTT. Translation: CASTMGGQPQHF. The gene calls are TRBV12-3 or TRBV12-4 and TRBJ1-5; D may be TRBD1 (5 bases). V shed 7 bases and J shed 6 bases, with 10 bases lying between them. CDR3 length equals 12 residues.

This clonotype was seen at least ten times. The V call is TRBV7-2, the J call TRBJ2-7, with 8 positions matching TRBD1. Trimming removed 1 base from V and 3 bases from J; junction bases left unmatched: 2. This CDR3 region has 14 residues. CDR1 is SGHTA and CDR2 is FQGNSA in the germline V gene. In nucleotides, the CDR3 is TGTGCCAGCAGCTTAGGGACAGGGAACTACGAGCAGTACTTC. As protein: CASSLGTGNYEQYF.

The gene calls are TRBV10-3 and TRBJ2-5; 8 nucleotides line up with TRBD2. Germline V gene lookup returns CDR1 ENHRY and CDR2 SYGVKD. The CDR3 is 17 residues long. Trimming at V came to 0 bases and at J to 4 bases, leaving 10 bases not matched to a gene. CDR3 sequence reads: CAISESHRGGGGETQYF. In DNA form, the CDR3 reads TGTGCCATCAGTGAGTCCCATCGGGGGGGCGGAGGAGAGACCCAGTACTTC.

This clonotype was observed a few times. The rearrangement joins TRBV20-1 to TRBJ1-1; possibly TRBD1 for D (6 bases). This CDR3 is built from 14 residues. Germline V gives CDR1 DFQATT, CDR2 SNEGSKA (reference sequence). The CDR3 sequence is CGGTNLLRTTEAFF. CDR3 sequence (DNA): TGCGGGGGGACAAACCTTCTTCGGACCACTGAAGCTTTCTTT.

J is TRBJ2-1 and V is TRBV19; 9 nucleotides match TRBD1. This CDR3 has 16 amino acids. J gave up 3 bases and V 5 bases, and 8 bases lay outside the gene matches. Germline loops: CDR1 LNHDA, CDR2 SQIVND (reference sequence). CDR3 residues: CASSPTGTGHYNEQFF. CDR3 in DNA: TGTGCCAGTAGTCCGACCGGGACAGGGCACTACAATGAGCAGTTCTTC.

Only a few counts were recorded for this clonotype. The genes are TRBV28 and TRBJ2-6, with a tentative D call TRBD2 (5 bases). CDR1 is MDHEN, CDR2 SYDVKM, per germline. The CDR3 loop spans 17 amino acids. The V gene lost 5 bases and the J gene lost 0 bases, with 14 bases spanning the gap. CDR3 sequence reads: CASSPAEVFSGANVLTF. The CDR3 bases are TGTGCCAGCAGTCCGGCGGAGGTTTTCTCTGGGGCCAACGTCCTGACTTTC.

The rearrangement uses TRBV6-1 and TRBJ2-1; no firm D call. The V gene's germline CDR1 is MNHNS and CDR2 SASEGT. V lost 7 bases to trimming and J lost 8 bases, with 12 bases between them. The CDR3 covers 12 residues. The CDR3 loop is CASTPFGHEQFF. For the CDR3, the DNA is TGTGCCAGCACTCCCTTTGGCCATGAGCAGTTCTTC.

This clonotype showed up just a few times. The CDR3 DNA sequence: TGTGCCTGGAGGGCCCCGGGACTGGGATACAATGAGCAGTTCTTC. Translation gives CAWRAPGLGYNEQFF. This chain links TRBV30 with TRBJ2-1; possible D gene TRBD2, 6 bases. The germline V gene encodes CDR1 GTSNPN and CDR2 SVGIG (reference sequence). The CDR3 extends over 15 amino acids. V lost 3 bases and J 4 bases, leaving 16 bases between the germline ends.

This chain links TRBV28 with TRBJ2-2, with 9 positions matching TRBD1. The CDR3 totals 17 residues. V lost 6 bases to trimming and J lost 4 bases; unmatched junction nucleotides: 12. Germline V lookup: CDR1 MDHEN, CDR2 SYDVKM. The CDR3 loop reads CASSPWATGGGTGELFF. As DNA, the CDR3 is TGTGCCAGCAGCCCATGGGCGACAGGGGGTGGCACCGGGGAGCTGTTTTTT. Combining the CDR3 with reference TRBV28 and TRBJ2-2 gives the whole variable domain DVKVTQSSRYLVKRTGEKVFLECVQDMDHENMFWYRQDPGLGLRLIYFSYDVKMKEKGDIPEGYSVSREKKERFSLILESASTNQTSMYLCASSPWATGGGTGELFFGEGSRLTVL.

Regarding this clonotype: This could be a read error, since a much larger clone is one nucleotide away. This is likely a read error, given that the CDR3 carries no conserved phenylalanine or tryptophan at its end. The rearrangement joins TRBV20-1 to TRBJ2-3; tentative D call: TRBD2 (6 bases). There are 14 residues in the CDR3. V was cut by 1 base and J by 8 bases, with 16 bases left in between. Germline V lookup: CDR1 DFQATT, CDR2 SNEGSKA (reference sequence). DNA for the CDR3: TGCAGTGCTAGAGTGCGTACCGCGGGAAGTACGCAGTATTAT. This encodes CSARVRTAGSTQYY.

The chain links TRBV19 to TRBJ1-1; maybe TRBD1 (5 bases). Germline CDR1 LNHDA, CDR2 SQIVND (reference sequence). This CDR3 is 13 amino acids long. V dropped 6 bases and J dropped 4 bases, with 12 bases sitting between them. CDR3 DNA: TGTGCCAGTAGCCCGACAGAACTCACTGAAGCTTTCTTT. The encoded protein is CASSPTELTEAFF.